One sample yielded the 14 T cell receptor beta chains listed below, sequenced in a study of T-cell memory formation after mild COVID-19. TCRdb recomputed calls from the 5' RACE reads with MiXCR, one row per CDR3 protein. The sample has roughly 190,000 distinct CDR3 sequences; 10% are singletons. The material sequenced was PBMCs or a T cell subset sorted from them (not recorded which). The receptors shown here come from a man aged 18 to 30 who had mild COVID-19 (a few samples of this study predate the infection). Cell type and time point are not known.

The chain carries TRBV28 and TRBJ2-3, with TRBD2 as a possible D gene (5 bases). The CDR3 has 14 amino acids. V dropped 6 bases and J dropped 2 bases, with 12 bases sitting between them. Germline CDR1 is MDHEN and CDR2 is SYDVKM. The chain's CDR3 is CASSGGQPTDTQYF. CDR3 nucleotide sequence: TGTGCCAGCAGCGGCGGGCAACCCACAGATACGCAGTATTTT.

This chain joins TRBV7-2 and TRBJ2-3; no definite D call. Germline lookup yields CDR1 SGHTA and CDR2 FQGNSA. CDR3 length equals 13 residues. V lost 5 bases and J 6 bases, leaving 12 bases between the germline ends. The chain's CDR3 is CASSQPYWDTQYF. The CDR3 nucleotides read TGTGCCAGCAGCCAGCCGTATTGGGATACGCAGTATTTT.

In this sample, this clonotype turned up a few times. The V gene is TRBV28, the J gene TRBJ2-7; D not resolved. The length of the CDR3 is 14 residues. The V gene's germline CDR1 is MDHEN and CDR2 SYDVKM. The V end lost 6 bases, the J end lost 0 bases, and 12 bases lay between the germline ends. The CDR3 DNA reads as TGTGCCAGCAGGGACGGAACAAACTCCTACGAGCAGTACGTC. Protein: CASRDGTNSYEQYV.

V gene TRBV28 combines with J gene TRBJ2-7, with D possibly TRBD2 on 5 matching bases. Germline V gene data show CDR1 as MDHEN and CDR2 as SYDVKM. The CDR3 length is 13 residues. Trimming shortened V by 6 bases and J by 0 bases, and 9 bases separated the two germline ends. The CDR3 loop reads CASSYTSSYEQYV. The CDR3 nucleotides read TGTGCCAGCAGCTACACTAGCTCCTACGAGCAGTACGTC.

This clonotype was seen a few times. The rearrangement uses TRBV18 and TRBJ2-7; maybe TRBD1 (5 bases). The CDR3 covers 14 residues. Germline V lookup: CDR1 KGHSH, CDR2 LQKENI. Trimming took 2 bases from V and 2 from J, leaving 10 bases between them. This CDR3 reads CASSPGARAYEQYF. The DNA of the CDR3 is TGTGCCAGCTCACCAGGGGCAAGAGCCTACGAGCAGTACTTC.

The chain recombines TRBV27 with TRBJ2-7; TRBD1 matches at 9 bases. The V and J ends lost 3 bases and 5 bases, in that order; junction bases with no gene match: 5. Germline assignment: CDR1 MNHEY and CDR2 SMNVEV (reference sequence). This CDR3 spans 14 amino acids. CDR3 DNA sequence: TGTGCCAGCAGTTTCGGGACAGGGAAGAACGAGCAGTACTTC. Protein product: CASSFGTGKNEQYF.

This clonotype has a handful of counts. The chain recombines TRBV5-8 with TRBJ1-1; D call uncertain. CDR1 is SGHTS, CDR2 YDEGEE, per germline. This CDR3 has 14 residues. V was trimmed by 2 bases and J by 9 bases, leaving 17 bases between them. The CDR3 nucleotides read TGTGCCAGCAGCTTCAAGGGTCCACCCAGCAAAGCTTTCTTT. Its protein is CASSFKGPPSKAFF.

This chain connects TRBV6-2 or TRBV6-3 to TRBJ1-1; D perhaps matches TRBD1 (6 bases). CDR3 length: 13 amino acids. The germline CDR1 and CDR2 sequences are MNHEY and SVGEGT. The V and J ends lost 4 bases and 5 bases respectively, with 11 bases between them. CDR3 nucleotides: TGTGCCAGCAGTTCACAGGGAAGAACTGAAGCTTTCTTT. It translates to CASSSQGRTEAFF.

The sample holds many counts of this clonotype. The J gene is TRBJ2-7, the V gene TRBV7-2; the match to TRBD1 covers 10 bases. CDR1 and CDR2 from the germline V gene are SGHTA and FQGNSA. The J segment lost 3 bases and the V segment lost 5 bases, leaving 4 bases of the junction unmatched. The length of the CDR3 is 14 residues. Here the CDR3 DNA reads TGTGCCAGCAGCACGGGACAGGGGTACTACGAGCAGTACTTC. This encodes CASSTGQGYYEQYF.

The table lists this clonotype with many counts. The chain combines TRBV7-2 with TRBJ2-1; D is possibly TRBD1 (6 bases). The V gene's germline CDR1 is SGHTA and CDR2 FQGNSA. This CDR3 contains 15 residues. Trimming left V 5 bases short and J 1 base short, with 12 bases between. The CDR3 reads CASSQGPGSYNEQFF. In nucleotides, the CDR3 is TGTGCCAGCAGCCAGGGGCCTGGATCCTACAATGAGCAGTTCTTC. The variable domain in full, completed from reference TRBV7-2 and TRBJ2-1, reads GAGVSQSPSNKVTEKGKDVELRCDPISGHTALYWYRQSLGQGLEFLIYFQGNSAPDKSGLPSDRFSAERTGGSVSTLTIQRTQQEDSAVYLCASSQGPGSYNEQFFGPGTRLTVL.

This clonotype was picked up a small number of times. The V call is TRBV5-6, the J call TRBJ2-7; 7 bases fit TRBD1. Germline values: CDR1 SGHDT, CDR2 YYEEEE. J gave up 7 bases and V 8 bases, and 12 bases lay outside the gene matches. This CDR3 comprises 13 residues. Here the CDR3 reads CASPGQASGEQYV. The DNA for the CDR3 is TGTGCCAGTCCCGGACAGGCCTCCGGGGAGCAGTACGTC.

This clonotype turned up a few times. CDR3 amino acids: CATSRVGLYGYTF. The CDR3 bases are TGTGCCACCAGCAGAGTGGGGCTATATGGCTACACCTTC. The rearrangement uses TRBV15 and TRBJ1-2; TRBD1 might be the D (5 bases). V was trimmed by 1 base and J by 5 bases, leaving 8 bases between them. This CDR3 has 13 residues. The germline V gene has CDR1 LNHNV and CDR2 YYDKDF (reference sequence).

The rearrangement joins TRBV6-5 to TRBJ1-4; 10 bases align to TRBD1. The J segment lost 0 bases and the V segment lost 5 bases, leaving 9 bases of the junction unmatched. Germline V CDR1 and CDR2: MNHEY, SVGAGI. The CDR3 runs to 18 residues. This CDR3 reads CASSPGTGVPATNEKLFF. The CDR3, as DNA: TGTGCCAGCAGTCCCGGGACAGGGGTGCCTGCAACTAATGAAAAACTGTTTTTT.

The rearrangement links TRBV21-1 to TRBJ2-3. TRBV21-1 is a pseudogene segment. This CDR3 is built from 17 residues. CDR3 in DNA: TGTGCCAGCAGTCAAAGGGAACAGACACTCAACACAGATACGCAGTATTTT. This encodes CASSQREQTLNTDTQYF.